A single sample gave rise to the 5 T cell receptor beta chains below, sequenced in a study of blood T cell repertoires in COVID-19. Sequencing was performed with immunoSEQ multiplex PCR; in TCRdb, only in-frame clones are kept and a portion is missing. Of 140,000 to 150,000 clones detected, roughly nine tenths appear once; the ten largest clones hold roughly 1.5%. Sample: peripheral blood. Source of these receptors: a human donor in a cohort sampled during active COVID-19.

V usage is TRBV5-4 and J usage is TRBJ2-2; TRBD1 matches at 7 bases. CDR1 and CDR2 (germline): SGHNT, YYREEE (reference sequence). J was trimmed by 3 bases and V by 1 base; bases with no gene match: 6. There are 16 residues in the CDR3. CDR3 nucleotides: TGTGCCAGCAGCTTGATCGGCCAGGGGGACACCGGGGAGCTGTTTTTT. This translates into CASSLIGQGDTGELFF.

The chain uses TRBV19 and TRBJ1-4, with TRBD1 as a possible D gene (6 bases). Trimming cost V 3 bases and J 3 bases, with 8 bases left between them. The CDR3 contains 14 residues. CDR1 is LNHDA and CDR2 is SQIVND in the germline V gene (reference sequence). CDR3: CASSIPGANEKLFF. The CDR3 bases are TGTGCCAGTAGTATCCCAGGGGCTAATGAAAAACTGTTTTTT.

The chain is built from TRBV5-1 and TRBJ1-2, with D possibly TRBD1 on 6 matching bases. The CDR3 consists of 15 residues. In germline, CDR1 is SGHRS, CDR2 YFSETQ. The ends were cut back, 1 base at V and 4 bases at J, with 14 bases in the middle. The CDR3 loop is CASSLLAGATYGYTF. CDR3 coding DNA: TGCGCCAGCAGCTTGTTGGCAGGGGCAACCTATGGCTACACCTTC. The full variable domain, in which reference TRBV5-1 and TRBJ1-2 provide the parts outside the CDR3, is KAGVTQTPRYLIKTRGQQVTLSCSPISGHRSVSWYQQTPGQGLQFLFEYFSETQRNKGNFPGRFSGRQFSNSRSEMNVSTLELGDSALYLCASSLLAGATYGYTFGSGTRLTVV.

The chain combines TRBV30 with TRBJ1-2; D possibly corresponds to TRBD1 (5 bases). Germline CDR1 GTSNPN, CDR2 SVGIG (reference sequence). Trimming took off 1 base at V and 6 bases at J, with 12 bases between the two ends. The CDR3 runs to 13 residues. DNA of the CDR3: TGTGCCTGGAGTGATTTAGGAGGGGATGGCTACACCTTC. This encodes CAWSDLGGDGYTF.

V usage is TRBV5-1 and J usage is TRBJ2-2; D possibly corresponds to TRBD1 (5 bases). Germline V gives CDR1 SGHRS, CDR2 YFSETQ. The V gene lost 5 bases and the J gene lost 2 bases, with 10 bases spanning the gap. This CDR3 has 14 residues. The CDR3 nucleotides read TGCGCCAGCAGGACAGTCGGAAACACCGGGGAGCTGTTTTTT. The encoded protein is CASRTVGNTGELFF.